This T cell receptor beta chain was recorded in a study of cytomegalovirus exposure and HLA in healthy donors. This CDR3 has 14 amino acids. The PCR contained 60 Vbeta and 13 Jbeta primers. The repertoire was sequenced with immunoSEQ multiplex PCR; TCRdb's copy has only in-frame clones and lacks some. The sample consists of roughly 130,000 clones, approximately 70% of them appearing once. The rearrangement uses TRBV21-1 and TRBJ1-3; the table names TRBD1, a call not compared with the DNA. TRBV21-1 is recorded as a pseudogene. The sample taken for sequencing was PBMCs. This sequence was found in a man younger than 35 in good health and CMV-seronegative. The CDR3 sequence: CASPPQASGNTIYF. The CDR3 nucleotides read TGTGCCAGCCCGCCGCAGGCCTCTGGAAACACCATATATTTT.